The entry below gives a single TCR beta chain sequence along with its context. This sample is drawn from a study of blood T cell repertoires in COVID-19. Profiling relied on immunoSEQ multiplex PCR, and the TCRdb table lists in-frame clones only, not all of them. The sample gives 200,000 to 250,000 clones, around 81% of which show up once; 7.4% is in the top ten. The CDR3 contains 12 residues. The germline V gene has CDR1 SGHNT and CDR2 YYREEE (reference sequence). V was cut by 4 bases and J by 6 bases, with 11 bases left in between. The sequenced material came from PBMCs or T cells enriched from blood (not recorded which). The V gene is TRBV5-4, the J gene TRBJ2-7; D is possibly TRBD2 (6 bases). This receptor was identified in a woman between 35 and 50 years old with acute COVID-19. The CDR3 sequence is CASSLAGGEQYF. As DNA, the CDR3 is TGTGCCAGCAGCCTCGCCGGGGGCGAGCAGTACTTC.